This T cell receptor (beta chain) was documented in a study of T cell responses to AZD1222 COVID-19 vaccine. The protocol was immunoSEQ multiplex PCR, while the TCRdb copy is restricted to in-frame clones and leaves out a portion. The sample has around 140,000 clones; approximately 93% are singletons. The V gene lost 7 bases and the J gene lost 6 bases, with 18 bases spanning the gap. Germline assignment: CDR1 LNHDA and CDR2 SQIVND (reference sequence). This CDR3 is 14 amino acids long. The material sequenced was peripheral blood, taken on day 0 of MenACWY control vaccination. The sequence came from an adult in good health. The chain employs TRBV19 and TRBJ1-2, with D unclear. CDR3 sequence reads: CASTLNPWGDGYTF. The DNA for the CDR3 is TGTGCCAGTACCTTAAATCCCTGGGGAGATGGCTACACCTTC.